The T cell receptor (beta chain) described here comes from a study of TIL therapy for anti-PD-1-resistant metastatic lung cancer. Study-level information: Tumor harvest preceded PD-1/PD-L1 blockade, followed by nivolumab treatment. Patients had a median age of around 54 years (range 38-75).

As for time point: pre-treatment sample, taken before nivolumab and TIL therapy. This clone has a single count. Sequencing used immunoSEQ v3. TCRdb's table, derived via immunoSEQ multiplex PCR, lists solely in-frame clones and lacks some. The data show 50,000 or so clones, about 80% seen once. The V and J ends lost 3 bases and 12 bases, in that order; junction bases with no gene match: 8. Germline CDR1 and CDR2: MGHRA and YSYEKL. CDR3 size: 13 residues. V is TRBV4-1 and J is TRBJ1-2, with 9 bases aligning to TRBD1. The receptor was isolated from a woman between 30 and 85 years old with non-small cell lung cancer. Sequenced material: blood, taken at baseline. DNA of the CDR3: TGCGCCAGCAGCCAGAGCAAGACAGGGGGACACACCTTC. It specifies CASSQSKTGGHTF.